This is a list of T cell receptor beta chains from one sample in a study of CD8+CD57+ T cells in acquired aplastic anemia. One entry per CDR3 protein results from TCRdb running MiXCR on the reads. This table has about 250,000 distinct CDR3 sequences, approximately 45% appearing once. Sequenced material: sorted CD4+, CD8+, or CD8+CD57+ T cells (not recorded which) from PBMCs. These receptors originate from a human donor with aplastic anemia. Both conserved end residues are part of each CDR3. Each record gives: V gene, D gene, J gene, clone size, CDR3 DNA, CDR3 protein. A D gene is named only where the DNA matches it firmly. Only some rows state a clone size, as once, few, many or a class for expanded clones.

v_gene: TRBV12-3/TRBV12-4
d_gene: TRBD1
j_gene: TRBJ1-6
abundance: many
CDR3nt: TGTGCCAGCAGTATCCGAGGACAGGCCAATAATTCACCCCTCCACTTT
CDR3aa: CASSIRGQANNSPLHF

v_gene: TRBV7-3
d_gene: -
j_gene: TRBJ1-1
abundance: many
CDR3nt: TGTGCCAGCAAGGCGACCTTCGACACTGAAGCTTTCTTT
CDR3aa: CASKATFDTEAFF

v_gene: TRBV20-1
d_gene: -
j_gene: TRBJ1-6
abundance: many
CDR3nt: TGCAGTGCTAGAATTTTAAGGGTGTCCTATAATTCACCCCTCCACTTT
CDR3aa: CSARILRVSYNSPLHF

v_gene: TRBV7-9
d_gene: -
j_gene: TRBJ1-2
abundance: -
CDR3nt: TGTGCCAGCAGCTTAGGACAGCTTAACTATGGCTACACCTTC
CDR3aa: CASSLGQLNYGYTF

v_gene: TRBV7-9
d_gene: -
j_gene: TRBJ1-1
abundance: many
CDR3nt: TGTGCCAGCAGCTTAAGGGATTCCCGGGGCCGGGGTTCAGCTTTCTTT
CDR3aa: CASSLRDSRGRGSAFF

v_gene: TRBV15
d_gene: TRBD1
j_gene: TRBJ1-1
abundance: -
CDR3nt: TGTGCCACCAGCAAAGAGGACAGGGCCGGTGAAGCTTTCTTT
CDR3aa: CATSKEDRAGEAFF

v_gene: TRBV14
d_gene: -
j_gene: TRBJ2-7
abundance: -
CDR3nt: TGTGCCAGCAGCCAAGATTGGGGCGGGTACGACTTC
CDR3aa: CASSQDWGGYDF

v_gene: TRBV9
d_gene: TRBD1
j_gene: TRBJ2-6
abundance: many
CDR3nt: TGTGCCAGCAGCGGACAGGGACCATCTGGGGCCAACGTCCTGACTTTC
CDR3aa: CASSGQGPSGANVLTF

v_gene: TRBV5-5
d_gene: TRBD2
j_gene: TRBJ2-7
abundance: -
CDR3nt: TGTGCCAGCAGCTTGGGGACTAGCCCAAGCGAGCAGTACTTC
CDR3aa: CASSLGTSPSEQYF

v_gene: TRBV19
d_gene: TRBD1
j_gene: TRBJ2-7
abundance: -
CDR3nt: TGTGCCAGTAGTACGCCGGGACAGGGAGCGAACGAGCAGTACTTC
CDR3aa: CASSTPGQGANEQYF

v_gene: TRBV25-1
d_gene: -
j_gene: TRBJ1-2
abundance: -
CDR3nt: TGTGCCAGCACCTCAGGGACCCGGGGGTATGGCTACACCTTC
CDR3aa: CASTSGTRGYGYTF

v_gene: TRBV29-1
d_gene: -
j_gene: TRBJ1-1
abundance: -
CDR3nt: TGCAGCGCCGGAGGACAGAACACTGAAGCTTTCTTT
CDR3aa: CSAGGQNTEAFF

v_gene: TRBV7-6
d_gene: -
j_gene: TRBJ1-6
abundance: -
CDR3nt: TGTGCCAGCAGACCCCGTGGGGGGCTTCATTCACCCCTCCACTTT
CDR3aa: CASRPRGGLHSPLHF

v_gene: TRBV19
d_gene: -
j_gene: TRBJ1-5
abundance: many
CDR3nt: TGTGCCAGTAGTATAGTTAAGAGCAATCAGCCCCAGCATTTT
CDR3aa: CASSIVKSNQPQHF

v_gene: TRBV6-1
d_gene: -
j_gene: TRBJ2-7
abundance: -
CDR3nt: TGTGCCAGCAGTTTCCTCCCGTCCCGGCAGCCCTACGAGCAGTACTTC
CDR3aa: CASSFLPSRQPYEQYF

v_gene: TRBV28
d_gene: TRBD1
j_gene: TRBJ2-5
abundance: -
CDR3nt: TGTGCCATCCAGGGGGTACTCCAAGAGACCCAGTACTTC
CDR3aa: CAIQGVLQETQYF

v_gene: TRBV4-2
d_gene: -
j_gene: TRBJ1-1
abundance: many
CDR3nt: TGTGCCAGCAGCCAAGAACGGAACACTGAAGCTTTCTTT
CDR3aa: CASSQERNTEAFF

v_gene: TRBV19
d_gene: TRBD1
j_gene: TRBJ2-7
abundance: many
CDR3nt: TGTGCCAGTAGTACCGGACAGGACTACGAGCAGTACTTC
CDR3aa: CASSTGQDYEQYF

v_gene: TRBV7-9
d_gene: -
j_gene: TRBJ2-1
abundance: many
CDR3nt: TGTGCCAGCAGCCTAACTCGTGATGAGCAGTTCTTC
CDR3aa: CASSLTRDEQFF

v_gene: TRBV10-3
d_gene: -
j_gene: TRBJ1-2
abundance: once
CDR3nt: TGTGCCATCAGTGAGTCGGGGAAGGGAGGGCACGGGAAAGGCTACACCTTC
CDR3aa: CAISESGKGGHGKGYTF

v_gene: TRBV6-2/TRBV6-3
d_gene: -
j_gene: TRBJ2-7
abundance: many
CDR3nt: TGTGCCAGCAGTGGGACCTCGGCCGAGCAGTACTTC
CDR3aa: CASSGTSAEQYF

v_gene: TRBV7-6
d_gene: TRBD1
j_gene: TRBJ1-3
abundance: many
CDR3nt: TGTGCCAGCAGCCAGAATATAGGACAGGGGTCCTCTGGAAACACCATATATTTT
CDR3aa: CASSQNIGQGSSGNTIYF

v_gene: TRBV4-1
d_gene: TRBD1
j_gene: TRBJ1-1
abundance: -
CDR3nt: TGCGCCAGCAGCCATGCCGGGACAGGGGTAGGGGCTTTCTTT
CDR3aa: CASSHAGTGVGAFF

v_gene: TRBV27
d_gene: -
j_gene: TRBJ1-1
abundance: many
CDR3nt: TGTGCCAGCAGCCCGGACAGCCTGAACACTGAAGCTTTCTTT
CDR3aa: CASSPDSLNTEAFF

v_gene: TRBV7-9
d_gene: TRBD1
j_gene: TRBJ1-2
abundance: -
CDR3nt: TGTCTTACGGGACAGGGGGAGGGTGGCTACACCTTC
CDR3aa: CLTGQGEGGYTF

v_gene: TRBV9
d_gene: TRBD2
j_gene: TRBJ2-7
abundance: many
CDR3nt: TGTGCCAGCAGCGTAGCCGGCGGGAGACACTACGAGCAGTACTTC
CDR3aa: CASSVAGGRHYEQYF

v_gene: TRBV15
d_gene: -
j_gene: TRBJ1-1
abundance: many
CDR3nt: TGTGCCACCAGCAGAGAGGACAGACTAACGAAAAACACTGAAGCTTTCTTT
CDR3aa: CATSREDRLTKNTEAFF

v_gene: TRBV7-9
d_gene: -
j_gene: TRBJ1-1
abundance: -
CDR3nt: TGTGCCAGCAGCTTCCAGGGAGGAACCATGAACGCTGAAGCTTTCTTT
CDR3aa: CASSFQGGTMNAEAFF

v_gene: TRBV29-1
d_gene: -
j_gene: TRBJ1-6
abundance: many
CDR3nt: TGCAGCGTTCAGGATAGGGATAATTCACCCCTCCACTTT
CDR3aa: CSVQDRDNSPLHF

v_gene: TRBV11-2
d_gene: TRBD2
j_gene: TRBJ2-3
abundance: -
CDR3nt: TGTGCCAGCAGCGTAGCTAGCGGGGGCAATACGCAGTATTTT
CDR3aa: CASSVASGGNTQYF

v_gene: TRBV5-5
d_gene: -
j_gene: TRBJ2-5
abundance: -
CDR3nt: TGTGCCAGCAGCGCGGGGACGACCCAGTACTTC
CDR3aa: CASSAGTTQYF

v_gene: TRBV2
d_gene: -
j_gene: TRBJ2-7
abundance: -
CDR3nt: TGTGCCAGCAGTAGAAACAGGGCAGGCCACGAGCAGTACTTC
CDR3aa: CASSRNRAGHEQYF

v_gene: TRBV19
d_gene: -
j_gene: TRBJ2-2
abundance: many
CDR3nt: TGTGCCAGTAGTATCCTGAGGACTGTGGACACCGGGGAGCTGTTTTTT
CDR3aa: CASSILRTVDTGELFF

v_gene: TRBV19
d_gene: -
j_gene: TRBJ1-6
abundance: many
CDR3nt: TGTGCCAGTAGCGACCTAAAGAATTCACCCCTCCACTTT
CDR3aa: CASSDLKNSPLHF

v_gene: TRBV20-1
d_gene: TRBD1
j_gene: TRBJ2-7
abundance: many
CDR3nt: TGCAGTGCTAGAGTCGAACCGGGACAGGTCTTC
CDR3aa: CSARVEPGQVF

v_gene: TRBV24-1
d_gene: -
j_gene: TRBJ2-6
abundance: -
CDR3nt: TGTGCCACCAGTGATTTTCGGGGATCTGGGGCCAACGTCCTGACTTTC
CDR3aa: CATSDFRGSGANVLTF

v_gene: TRBV7-8
d_gene: -
j_gene: TRBJ2-7
abundance: -
CDR3nt: TGTGCCAGCAGCCCAGATATCCATATCCCCCCAGCCGGGCAGTACTTC
CDR3aa: CASSPDIHIPPAGQYF

v_gene: TRBV27
d_gene: -
j_gene: TRBJ1-2
abundance: -
CDR3nt: TGTGCCAGCAGTCTGACTCAAACCCATGGCTACACCTTC
CDR3aa: CASSLTQTHGYTF

v_gene: TRBV6-1
d_gene: -
j_gene: TRBJ1-5
abundance: many
CDR3nt: TGTGCCAGCAGTGTTTTTGTGGCAGGTGTACAGCCCCAGCATTTT
CDR3aa: CASSVFVAGVQPQHF

v_gene: TRBV20-1
d_gene: -
j_gene: TRBJ2-1
abundance: -
CDR3nt: TGCAGTGCTAGAGATCGTGAACAGTTCTTC
CDR3aa: CSARDREQFF

v_gene: TRBV9
d_gene: -
j_gene: TRBJ1-2
abundance: many
CDR3nt: TGTGCCAGCCACTCGGAACCTATCGGCTATGGCTACACCTTC
CDR3aa: CASHSEPIGYGYTF

v_gene: TRBV15
d_gene: -
j_gene: TRBJ2-7
abundance: -
CDR3nt: TGTGCCACCAGTCCGTCCGGGGTCGGCGAGCAGTACTTC
CDR3aa: CATSPSGVGEQYF

v_gene: TRBV2
d_gene: -
j_gene: TRBJ1-1
abundance: many
CDR3nt: TGTGCCACCCTATCCGGGGGTGCAGCTTTCTTT
CDR3aa: CATLSGGAAFF

v_gene: TRBV2
d_gene: TRBD1
j_gene: TRBJ2-2
abundance: -
CDR3nt: TGTGCCAGCAGTTTGACAGGGAAGGCCGGGGAGCTGTTTTTT
CDR3aa: CASSLTGKAGELFF

v_gene: TRBV13
d_gene: -
j_gene: TRBJ2-1
abundance: -
CDR3nt: TGTGCCAGCAGCTCGGTGGGCTCCTACAATGAGCAGTTCTTC
CDR3aa: CASSSVGSYNEQFF

v_gene: TRBV19
d_gene: -
j_gene: TRBJ1-1
abundance: many
CDR3nt: TGTGCCAGTAGAGCCGACAAGTACGACACTGAAGCTTTCTTT
CDR3aa: CASRADKYDTEAFF

v_gene: TRBV7-8
d_gene: -
j_gene: TRBJ2-7
abundance: many
CDR3nt: TGTGCCAGCAGCTTAGCCTACAGGGACGCCTACGAGCAGTACTTC
CDR3aa: CASSLAYRDAYEQYF

v_gene: TRBV2
d_gene: -
j_gene: TRBJ1-1
abundance: -
CDR3nt: TGTGCCAGCAGTGACATTGAAGCTTTCTTT
CDR3aa: CASSDIEAFF

v_gene: TRBV10-3
d_gene: TRBD1
j_gene: TRBJ2-7
abundance: -
CDR3nt: TGTGCCATCACTTGCAGGGAGAGGGGGCCGAGCTACGAGCAGTACTTC
CDR3aa: CAITCRERGPSYEQYF

v_gene: TRBV2
d_gene: -
j_gene: TRBJ1-6
abundance: -
CDR3nt: TGTGCCAGCAGTGAAAGGGGCGCCAGTCTTTCACCCCTCCACTTT
CDR3aa: CASSERGASLSPLHF

v_gene: TRBV14
d_gene: -
j_gene: TRBJ2-5
abundance: many
CDR3nt: TGTGCCAGCAGCCAAGACGCAAGATACCAAGAGACCCAGTACTTC
CDR3aa: CASSQDARYQETQYF

v_gene: TRBV5-1
d_gene: -
j_gene: TRBJ2-7
abundance: many
CDR3nt: TGCGCCAGCAGCTTGGAGCCAGGATACTACGAGCAGTACTTC
CDR3aa: CASSLEPGYYEQYF

v_gene: TRBV7-9
d_gene: -
j_gene: TRBJ2-5
abundance: many
CDR3nt: TGTGCCAGCAGCTTATTATCAGCTCGGGACCGGGTTATGGAGACCCAGTACTTC
CDR3aa: CASSLLSARDRVMETQYF

v_gene: TRBV19
d_gene: -
j_gene: TRBJ2-1
abundance: -
CDR3nt: TGTGCCAGTAGTATTGCGCCAGCCCATCTCTCCTACAATGAGCAGTTCTTC
CDR3aa: CASSIAPAHLSYNEQFF

v_gene: TRBV6-1
d_gene: -
j_gene: TRBJ2-7
abundance: many
CDR3nt: TGTGCCAGCGAGACAGGACTCTACGAGCAGTACTTC
CDR3aa: CASETGLYEQYF

v_gene: TRBV9
d_gene: TRBD1
j_gene: TRBJ1-1
abundance: -
CDR3nt: TGTGCCAGCAGCTTGGCACAGGGGGCTTTGACTGAAGCTTTCTTT
CDR3aa: CASSLAQGALTEAFF

v_gene: TRBV9
d_gene: TRBD1
j_gene: TRBJ2-5
abundance: few
CDR3nt: TGTGCCAGCAGCGTATTGGGACAGATGGACCAAGAGACCCAGTACTTC
CDR3aa: CASSVLGQMDQETQYF